This T cell receptor beta chain was identified during a study of T-cell reconstitution after alpha-beta-depleted transplantation in children. This clonotype was detected ten times or more. Unique molecular identifiers were incorporated during preparation of the TCRbeta library. TCRdb reprocessed the PCR reads via MiXCR and lists one record per CDR3 protein. This sample has some 280,000 distinct CDR3 sequences, with more than 8% found just once. The CDR3 has 13 residues. Between the trimmed V and J ends, which lost 6 bases and 0 bases, there was a span of 8 bases. The sequence was collected from a human donor who donated a stem cell graft to a child with SCID. The specimen comprised PBMCs from the stem cell graft donor, sampled from the stem cell graft. This chain uses TRBV12-3 or TRBV12-4 with TRBJ1-2; D is perhaps TRBD1 (6 bases). The CDR3 bases are TGTGCCAGCAGATGGGACACTAACTATGGCTACACCTTC. Translated: CASRWDTNYGYTF.